This is a list of T cell receptor beta chains from one sample in a study of T cells in Graves' hyperthyroidism and ophthalmopathy. TCRdb re-derived calls from the multiplex PCR reads in MiXCR, one entry per CDR3 protein. This table holds about half a million distinct CDR3 sequences, roughly 22% found once. Input material: blood. The source is a woman in her 70s with Graves' ophthalmopathy. Both conserved end residues are part of each CDR3. The order of the fields is clone size, D gene, J gene, V gene, CDR3 DNA, CDR3 protein. The D gene is left open where the match is weak. A row's size may be missing; if present it is once, few, many or a size class.

>many|TRBD1|TRBJ2-3|TRBV12-3/TRBV12-4
TGTGCCAGCAGCTTGACAGGGGGCAGGGATACGCAGTATTTT
CASSLTGGRDTQYF
>few|.|TRBJ1-6|TRBV4-2
TGTGCCAGCAGCCAAGATTCGCCCAATTCACCCCTCCACTTT
CASSQDSPNSPLHF
>.|.|TRBJ1-4|TRBV11-3
TGTGCCAGCAGCTTAAAGAAGCGGGATGAAAAACTGTTTTTT
CASSLKKRDEKLFF
>few|TRBD1|TRBJ2-5|TRBV6-5
TGTGCCAGCAGTTACTCGACAGGGAATCGAGAGACCCAGTACTTC
CASSYSTGNRETQYF
>many|TRBD1|TRBJ1-5|TRBV6-2/TRBV6-3
TGTGCCAGCAGCAAGGGCAGGGACAGAAGCCAGTGGGTTAGTGGTCTTGATCAGCCCCAGCATTTT
CASSKGRDRSQWVSGLDQPQHF
>many|TRBD2|TRBJ2-7|TRBV2
TGTGCCAGCGTTCCAAGGACTAGCAGCTCGGGCGAGCAGTACTTC
CASVPRTSSSGEQYF
>few|.|TRBJ1-5|TRBV24-1
TGTGCCACCAGCAGCGACAATCAGCCCCAGCATTTT
CATSSDNQPQHF
>few|.|TRBJ1-1|TRBV6-1
TGTGCCAGCAGTGAATCCACAGGCATGAACACTGAAGCTTTCTTT
CASSESTGMNTEAFF
>few|.|TRBJ1-1|TRBV20-1
TGCAGTGCACGACAGGTAGAAGCTTTCTTT
CSARQVEAFF
>.|.|TRBJ1-1|TRBV19
TGTGCCAGTTTGAAGGGCACTGAAGCTTTCTTT
CASLKGTEAFF
>many|TRBD1|TRBJ2-2|TRBV6-1
TGTGCCAGCAGGAGGGGGACAGGGAACACCGGGGAGCTGTTTTTT
CASRRGTGNTGELFF
>.|.|TRBJ1-5|TRBV3-1
TGTGCCAGCAGCCCCGGAGGGTCCAATGAGCCCCAGCATTTT
CASSPGGSNEPQHF
>.|.|TRBJ2-5|TRBV7-9
TGTGCCAGCAGCTTAGATCCGACCCAGTACTTC
CASSLDPTQYF
>.|TRBD2|TRBJ2-1|TRBV3-1
TGTGCCATCAGCGGACTAGCCTATGAGCAGTTCTTC
CAISGLAYEQFF
>.|.|TRBJ2-1|TRBV6-2/TRBV6-3
TGTGCCAGCAGTTACTCGAAGGGCAGGAGCTCCTACAATGAGCAGTTCTTC
CASSYSKGRSSYNEQFF
>few|.|TRBJ2-7|TRBV9
TGTGCCAGCAGCATAACCACATGGGAACTCCGCTACGAGCAGTACTTC
CASSITTWELRYEQYF
>.|TRBD1|TRBJ2-5|TRBV15
TGTGCCACCAGCAGAGGATCATCAGGGGGCGGCTCAGTGCGTCACCAAACGGAGACCCAGTACTTC
CATSRGSSGGGSVRHQTETQYF
>many|.|TRBJ2-3|TRBV20-1
TGCAGTGCCCCGACGGCAGATACGCAGTATTTT
CSAPTADTQYF
>.|.|TRBJ2-7|TRBV20-1
TGCAGTGCTAGACGGCTCGAGCAGTACTTC
CSARRLEQYF
>.|TRBD1|TRBJ2-4|TRBV3-1
TGTGCCAGCAGTCCTAGGGGGGACAGGGCCCTTGGAGGCAAAAACATTCAGTACTTC
CASSPRGDRALGGKNIQYF
>.|.|TRBJ2-1|TRBV5-1
TGCGCCAGCAGCCCAGGACAGAACTACAATGAGCAGTTCTTC
CASSPGQNYNEQFF
>many|TRBD1|TRBJ2-7|TRBV7-8
TGTGCCAGCAGCTCCCAGGGGGACCCATCCTACGAGCAGTACTTC
CASSSQGDPSYEQYF
>many|.|TRBJ1-2|TRBV12-3/TRBV12-4
TGTGCCAGCAGCAGGGTTAACTATGGCTACACCTTC
CASSRVNYGYTF
>.|.|TRBJ1-6|TRBV19
TGTGCCAGTAGTATGCTCGGGGATTCACCCCTCCACTTT
CASSMLGDSPLHF
>few|.|TRBJ1-2|TRBV9
TGTGCCAGCAGCGTAGGGGGCGCGGGTCACTATGGCTACACCTTC
CASSVGGAGHYGYTF
>many|.|TRBJ2-1|TRBV12-3/TRBV12-4
TGTGCCACGGGCAGGGTTAACTACAATGAGCAGTTCTTC
CATGRVNYNEQFF
>few|.|TRBJ1-1|TRBV5-1
TGCGCCAGCAGCTTGGGTGGGGTAAGGGCTTTCTTT
CASSLGGVRAFF
>.|.|TRBJ1-2|TRBV30
TGTGCCTGGAGTTGGGGACCAAATAACTATGGCTACACCTTC
CAWSWGPNNYGYTF
>.|.|TRBJ2-7|TRBV5-5
TGTGCCAGCAGCTCCGGCGCCGGACGGGCCTACGAGCAGTACTTC
CASSSGAGRAYEQYF
>.|.|TRBJ2-1|TRBV25-1
TGTGCCAGCAGTGAAGTAGCGGCCTTTAATGAGCAGTTCTTC
CASSEVAAFNEQFF
>.|TRBD2|TRBJ2-2|TRBV9
TGTGCCAGCAGCACTAGCGGGAGGAACACCGGGGAGCTGTTTTTT
CASSTSGRNTGELFF
>few|.|TRBJ2-5|TRBV27
TGTGCCAGCAGTTTAGATAGTGGGAGAGGGACCCAGTACTTC
CASSLDSGRGTQYF
>few|.|TRBJ2-1|TRBV25-1
TGTGCCAGCAGCACGGGCGTGGATGAGCAGTTCTTC
CASSTGVDEQFF
>many|.|TRBJ2-1|TRBV2
TGTGCCAGCAGTGGACAGCGGGACAATGAGCAGTTCTTC
CASSGQRDNEQFF
>few|.|TRBJ2-1|TRBV15
TGTGCCACCAGCAGAGATCCGAGGGTTGAGGGCAATGAGCAGTTCTTC
CATSRDPRVEGNEQFF
>.|TRBD2|TRBJ2-7|TRBV3-1
TGTGCCAGCTCACCACCCGCTAGCGGGTACGAGCAGTACTTC
CASSPPASGYEQYF
>many|TRBD1|TRBJ2-7|TRBV12-3/TRBV12-4
TGTGCCAGCAGTCCAGGGGGTGCCTACGAGCAGTACTTC
CASSPGGAYEQYF
>.|TRBD1|TRBJ2-2|TRBV30
TGTGCCTTCCGGGACAGGAACACCGGGGAGCTGTTTTTT
CAFRDRNTGELFF
>.|.|TRBJ2-5|TRBV20-1
TGCAGTCCCCGCCAAGAGACCCAGTACTTC
CSPRQETQYF
>.|TRBD1|TRBJ1-2|TRBV20-1
TGCAGTGCTAGACTCGGACAGGGACGAGGCTACACCTTC
CSARLGQGRGYTF
>.|.|TRBJ1-1|TRBV10-3
TGTGCCATCAGTGAGTCATTTGTGGGGAACACTGAAGCTTTCTTT
CAISESFVGNTEAFF
>many|.|TRBJ1-1|TRBV10-3
TGTGCCATCAGCGTCCAAACGACAGGACCAAAGAAAGGGGACACTGAAGCTTTCTTT
CAISVQTTGPKKGDTEAFF
>.|.|TRBJ2-1|TRBV24-1
TGTGCCACCTCCGGTGTCGGCTCCTACAATGAGCAGTTCTTC
CATSGVGSYNEQFF
>few|.|TRBJ1-3|TRBV5-6
TGTGCCAGCAGCTTGGATGGGGTTTGGTCCGGAAACACCATATATTTT
CASSLDGVWSGNTIYF
>few|TRBD1|TRBJ2-5|TRBV6-5
TGTGCCAGCAGTTACTCAGGGGGCGGTGAGACCCAGTACTTC
CASSYSGGGETQYF
>many|TRBD2|TRBJ2-2|TRBV7-8
TGTGCCAGCAGCACCCGACTAGCGGGGAACACCGGGGAGCTGTTTTTT
CASSTRLAGNTGELFF
>.|TRBD1|TRBJ2-3|TRBV24-1
TGTGCCACCAGTGACCCCGTCTCCCGGGACAGGGGTTCTTGGTGGGGACGGGCAGATACGCAGTATTTT
CATSDPVSRDRGSWWGRADTQYF
>few|.|TRBJ2-2|TRBV20-1
TGCAGTACGGGACACCCAAACACCGGGGAGCTGTTTTTT
CSTGHPNTGELFF